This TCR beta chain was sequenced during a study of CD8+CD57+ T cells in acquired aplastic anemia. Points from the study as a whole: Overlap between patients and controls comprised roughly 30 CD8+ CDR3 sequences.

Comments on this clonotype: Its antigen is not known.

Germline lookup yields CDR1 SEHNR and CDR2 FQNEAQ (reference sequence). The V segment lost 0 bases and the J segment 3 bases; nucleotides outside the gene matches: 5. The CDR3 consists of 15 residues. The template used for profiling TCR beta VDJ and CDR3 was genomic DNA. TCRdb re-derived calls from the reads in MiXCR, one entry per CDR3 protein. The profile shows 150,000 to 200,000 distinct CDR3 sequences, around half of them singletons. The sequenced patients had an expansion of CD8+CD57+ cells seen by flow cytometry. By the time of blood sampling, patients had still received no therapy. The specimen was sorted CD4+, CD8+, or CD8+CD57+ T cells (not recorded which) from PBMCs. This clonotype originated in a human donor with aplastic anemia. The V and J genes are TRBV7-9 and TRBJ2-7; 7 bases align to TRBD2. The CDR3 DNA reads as TGTGCCAGCAGCTTAGCGGGTCTAGCGGACTACGAGCAGTACTTC. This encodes CASSLAGLADYEQYF.